What follows are 26 T cell receptor beta chains derived from one specimen sequenced in a study of cytomegalovirus exposure and HLA in healthy donors. The PCR employed 60 Vbeta primers together with 13 Jbeta primers. The protocol was immunoSEQ multiplex PCR, while the TCRdb copy is restricted to in-frame clones and leaves out a portion. The sample has around 270,000 clones, about 80% seen once; the top ten hold roughly 0.31%. Material for sequencing was PBMCs. These receptors came from a girl aged 2-10 years in good health and CMV-seronegative.

The chain recombines TRBV7-8 with TRBJ2-3; 9 bases map to TRBD2. This CDR3 spans 16 amino acids. Germline V gene sequence: CDR1 SGHVS, CDR2 FQNEAQ. J was trimmed by 3 bases and V by 4 bases; bases with no gene match: 8. CDR3: CASSSRREGLTDTQYF. The CDR3 DNA sequence: TGTGCCAGCAGCTCCCGGCGGGAGGGCCTAACAGATACGCAGTATTTT.

This clone has only one observation. The genes are TRBV25-1 and TRBJ2-1, with D possibly TRBD1 on 5 matching bases. The germline V gene encodes CDR1 MGHDK and CDR2 SYGVNS. The V end lost 10 bases, the J end lost 5 bases, and 21 bases lay between the germline ends. The CDR3 spans 15 residues. The CDR3 protein is CATSSWQGSNNEQFF. CDR3 DNA sequence: TGTGCCACGAGCTCGTGGCAGGGTAGTAACAATGAGCAGTTCTTC. The full variable domain, completed using reference TRBV25-1 and TRBJ2-1, is EADIYQTPRYLVIGTGKKITLECSQTMGHDKMYWYQQDPGMELHLIHYSYGVNSTEKGDLSSESTVSRIRTEHFPLTLESARPSHTSQYLCATSSWQGSNNEQFFGPGTRLTVL.

The CDR3 loop reads CASSRGQGPPNSPLHF. In DNA form, the CDR3 reads TGTGCCAGCAGTCGCGGACAGGGCCCGCCTAATTCACCCCTCCACTTT. The chain joins TRBV27 to TRBJ1-6; TRBD1 matches 8 bases. The length of the CDR3 is 16 residues. CDR1 and CDR2 (germline): MNHEY, SMNVEV (reference sequence). With 5 bases clipped from V and 6 bases from J, the junction kept 9 bases outside the gene matches.

The V and J genes are TRBV25-1 and TRBJ1-5; D gene ambiguous. Germline V lookup: CDR1 MGHDK, CDR2 SYGVNS. With 1 base removed from V and 7 bases from J, the gap between germline ends came to 8 bases. The CDR3 covers 13 residues. In DNA, the CDR3 is TGTGCCAGCAGTGAATCGGGGAGGCAGCCCCAGCATTTT. This sequence encodes CASSESGRQPQHF.

The chain couples TRBV7-2 to TRBJ2-4; a weak D match, TRBD1 (6 bases). V lost 5 bases and J lost 8, with 13 bases in between. The CDR3 has 13 amino acids. The germline V gene encodes CDR1 SGHTA and CDR2 FQGNSA. The CDR3 DNA reads TGTGCCAGCAGCGGGACACCCGGGGACATTCAGTACTTC. Translation: CASSGTPGDIQYF.

The chain has TRBV27 and TRBJ1-3, with D perhaps matching TRBD1 (6 bases). In germline, CDR1 is MNHEY, CDR2 SMNVEV (reference sequence). V dropped 5 bases and J dropped 0 bases, with 17 bases sitting between them. The length of the CDR3 is 17 residues. This CDR3 is CASSIRMDSISGNTIYF. Written as DNA, the CDR3 is TGTGCCAGCAGTATAAGAATGGACAGTATCTCTGGAAACACCATATATTTT.

The chain combines TRBV19 with TRBJ2-5, with TRBD2 as a possible D gene (6 bases). Trimming left V 5 bases short and J 5 bases short, with 18 bases between. CDR3 length: 15 amino acids. Germline-derived CDR1 and CDR2 are LNHDA and SQIVND (reference sequence). The CDR3 region has the DNA TGTGCCAGTAGTTTAGGGAGACTAGTGGGCGAGACCCAGTACTTC. Translation gives CASSLGRLVGETQYF.

The chain is built from TRBV27 and TRBJ2-7; 9 bases map to TRBD2. Gene TRBJ2-1 matches the end of the DNA better, so the J call may be wrong. Per the germline V gene, CDR1 is MNHEY and CDR2 is SMNVEV (reference sequence). The CDR3 loop spans 14 amino acids. Written as DNA, the CDR3 is TGTGCCAGCAGTCTAGCGGGACCAAACAATGAGCAGTTCTTC. It translates to CASSLAGPNNEQFF.

The chain carries TRBV7-8 and TRBJ2-3; 8 bases agree with TRBD1. J was trimmed by 3 bases and V by 4 bases; bases with no gene match: 9. Germline CDR1 is SGHVS and CDR2 is FQNEAQ. This CDR3 has 16 amino acids. The CDR3 nucleotides read TGTGCCAGCAGCTCGGGGGCAGGGGGCCAGACAGATACGCAGTATTTT. It encodes CASSSGAGGQTDTQYF.

The chain joins TRBV7-9 to TRBJ2-7; 14 nucleotides line up with TRBD2. In germline, CDR1 is SEHNR, CDR2 FQNEAQ (reference sequence). The CDR3 extends over 18 amino acids. V shed 4 bases and J 1 base; nucleotides not matched to a gene: 9. CDR3 in DNA: TGTGCCAGCAGCTCGACTAGCGGGAGGGTCGGAGGATCCTACGAGCAGTACTTC. Protein: CASSSTSGRVGGSYEQYF.

The chain recombines TRBV16 with TRBJ2-7; D remains ambiguous. Germline CDR1 and CDR2: KGHSY and FQNENV. The CDR3 runs 11 residues. Deletions cut 4 bases from V and 3 bases from J, with 4 bases between. The CDR3 coding sequence is TGTGCCAGCAGCCGCTACTACGAGCAGTACTTC. Translating gives CASSRYYEQYF.

The chain carries TRBV9 and TRBJ1-2; possible D gene TRBD1, 5 bases. This CDR3 is 11 amino acids long. V lost 7 bases and J 3 bases, leaving 7 bases between the germline ends. CDR1 is SGDLS, CDR2 YYNGEE, per germline. As DNA, the CDR3 is TGTGCCAGCGGCAGGGACTATGGCTACACCTTC. As protein: CASGRDYGYTF.

V is TRBV7-9 and J is TRBJ1-1; D perhaps matches TRBD1 (6 bases). The CDR3 extends over 15 amino acids. V was pared by 6 bases and J by 1 base, with 15 bases between. Germline-derived CDR1 and CDR2 are SEHNR and FQNEAQ (reference sequence). DNA for the CDR3: TGTGCCAGCAGTCCCACGACCAGGGGGAACACTGAAGCTTTCTTT. Residues: CASSPTTRGNTEAFF.

The chain is built from TRBV7-2 and TRBJ2-7; D is possibly TRBD2 (5 bases). Trimming removed 3 bases at V and 2 bases at J, with 14 bases between. Germline CDR1 SGHTA, CDR2 FQGNSA. CDR3 length: 15 amino acids. The CDR3, as DNA: TGTGCCAGCAGCTTTAGCAGGACTCCGACCTACGAGCAGTACTTC. Translating gives CASSFSRTPTYEQYF.

This chain uses TRBV5-4 with TRBJ2-1; D call uncertain. Deletions cut 4 bases from V and 6 bases from J, with 8 bases between. Germline V gene sequence: CDR1 SGHNT, CDR2 YYREEE (reference sequence). This CDR3 spans 12 amino acids. The DNA of the CDR3 is TGTGCCAGCAGCCCAAACAGCAATGAGCAGTTCTTC. Translating it yields CASSPNSNEQFF.

This chain uses TRBV6-5 with TRBJ1-1; D gene unclear. CDR1 MNHEY and CDR2 SVGAGI come from the germline V gene. V lost 6 bases to trimming and J lost 4 bases, with 12 bases between them. The CDR3 contains 13 residues. CDR3: CASSNPEGTEAFF. The CDR3, as DNA: TGTGCCAGCAGCAACCCCGAGGGCACTGAAGCTTTCTTT.

The rearrangement links TRBV27 to TRBJ1-5, with TRBD1 as a possible D gene (5 bases). The germline V and J ends were trimmed by 6 bases and 4 bases, with 19 bases remaining between them. The CDR3 consists of 16 residues. The V gene's germline CDR1 is MNHEY and CDR2 SMNVEV (reference sequence). CDR3 in DNA: TGTGCCAGCAGCCCTACCCCCCCGGGGGGAAATCAGCCCCAGCATTTT. Translated: CASSPTPPGGNQPQHF.

This rearrangement joins TRBV2 to TRBJ2-7, with TRBD1 matching 9 bases. CDR3 length: 12 amino acids. The germline gives CDR1 SNHLY, CDR2 FYNNEI. V shed 6 bases and J 3 bases; nucleotides not matched to a gene: 0. CDR3 loop: CASRGQGYEQYF. CDR3 nucleotide sequence: TGTGCCAGCAGGGGACAGGGCTACGAGCAGTACTTC. Combining the CDR3 with reference TRBV2 and TRBJ2-7 gives the whole variable domain EPEVTQTPSHQVTQMGQEVILRCVPISNHLYFYWYRQILGQKVEFLVSFYNNEISEKSEIFDDQFSVERPDGSNFTLKIRSTKLEDSAMYFCASRGQGYEQYFGPGTRLTVT.

The chain couples TRBV5-6 to TRBJ1-4; 7 nucleotides align to TRBD1. CDR1 is SGHDT and CDR2 is YYEEEE in the germline V gene. The CDR3 has 17 residues. J was trimmed by 3 bases and V by 4 bases; bases with no gene match: 12. CDR3 amino acids: CASSPLFRQGPNEKLFF. The CDR3, as DNA: TGTGCCAGCAGCCCTCTCTTTAGACAGGGCCCTAATGAAAAACTGTTTTTT.

V gene TRBV5-1 combines with J gene TRBJ2-3; TRBD2 matches 7 bases. V shed 0 bases, J shed 4 bases, and the junction held 5 bases outside the gene matches. Germline V gives CDR1 SGHRS, CDR2 YFSETQ. The CDR3 is 15 amino acids. This chain's CDR3 is CASSLVASGADTQYF. In DNA form, the CDR3 reads TGCGCCAGCAGCTTGGTTGCTAGCGGTGCAGATACGCAGTATTTT.

J is TRBJ1-3 and V is TRBV9; no clear D gene. The CDR3 spans 17 residues. CDR1 and CDR2 (germline): SGDLS, YYNGEE. V lost 4 bases, J lost 2 bases, and 19 bases lay in between. CDR3 sequence reads: CASSPTSSLSTGNTIYF. In DNA form, the CDR3 reads TGTGCCAGCAGCCCCACCTCATCCTTGAGCACTGGAAACACCATATATTTT.

This clone has just a few counts. The V and J genes are TRBV7-9 and TRBJ1-2; D is ambiguous. There are 17 residues in the CDR3. CDR1 and CDR2 from the germline V gene are SEHNR and FQNEAQ (reference sequence). V lost 4 bases and J 5 bases, leaving 23 bases between the germline ends. The CDR3 DNA reads TGTGCCAGCAGCTCTTTCCGGACGGAAGCCCGGGATTATGGCTACACCTTC. It codes for CASSSFRTEARDYGYTF.

V gene TRBV21-1 combines with J gene TRBJ1-5; the table's D call, TRBD1, was not checked against the DNA. TRBV21-1 is marked as a pseudogene. The CDR3 totals 13 residues. This chain's CDR3 is CASSKGKGQPQHF. The CDR3, as DNA: TGTGCCAGCAGCAAAGGGAAGGGGCAGCCCCAGCATTTT.

The chain has TRBV6-5 and TRBJ2-5; TRBD2 is a possible D gene (5 bases). Germline CDR1 MNHEY, CDR2 SVGAGI. This CDR3 has 15 amino acids. V shed 2 bases and J shed 5 bases, with 15 bases lying between them. CDR3 in DNA: TGTGCCAGCAGTTACGGTTTGGGAGCGATGGAGACCCAGTACTTC. Protein sequence: CASSYGLGAMETQYF.

The V call is TRBV15, the J call TRBJ1-5, with 10 bases aligning to TRBD1. This CDR3 has 18 residues. Looked up from germline, CDR1 is LNHNV and CDR2 is YYDKDF (reference sequence). The trim removed 2 bases at V and 3 bases at J, leaving 10 bases unmatched. This CDR3 is CATSRPISGTGDNQPQHF. CDR3 bases: TGTGCCACCAGCAGACCTATTTCCGGGACAGGGGACAATCAGCCCCAGCATTTT.

The genes are TRBV6-1 and TRBJ2-1; a possible D gene is TRBD1 (5 bases). CDR1 MNHNS and CDR2 SASEGT come from the germline V gene. Trimming pared 6 bases from V and 7 bases from J, leaving 13 bases between. The CDR3 is made up of 13 amino acids. The CDR3 loop is CASRGRPGNEQFF. CDR3 nucleotides: TGTGCCAGCAGGGGGCGCCCAGGTAATGAGCAGTTCTTC.